Below, 13 T cell receptor beta chains from the same sample are listed, as sequenced in a study of CD8+ T cells in alopecia areata. Following extraction, RNA underwent reverse transcription to cDNA, which served as the sequencing template. Libraries were prepared by immunoSEQ multiplex PCR; TCRdb keeps only in-frame clonotypes and omits some of them. This sample carries some 200,000 clones, 50% to 75% of them seen once, and the ten largest clones take roughly 14%. Here the sequenced sample was CD4+ T cells sorted from blood, taken at week 0. Source of these receptors: a human donor with alopecia areata.

This chain links TRBV7-9 with TRBJ2-2; perhaps TRBD2 as D (5 bases). Looked up from germline, CDR1 is SEHNR and CDR2 is FQNEAQ (reference sequence). With 3 bases removed from V and 6 bases from J, the gap between germline ends came to 14 bases. This CDR3 comprises 15 residues. Here the CDR3 DNA reads TGTGCCAGCAGCTTTATAGGGAGCCGTCCCGGGGAGCTGTTTTTT. It is translated as CASSFIGSRPGELFF.

The chain carries TRBV6-5 and TRBJ2-3; 7 positions match TRBD1. The J segment lost 0 bases and the V segment lost 4 bases, leaving 7 bases of the junction unmatched. Germline assignment: CDR1 MNHEY and CDR2 SVGAGI. This CDR3 region has 16 residues. The CDR3 region is CASSSPHRGSTDTQYF. CDR3 nucleotides: TGTGCCAGCAGTTCGCCTCACAGGGGAAGCACAGATACGCAGTATTTT.

This clone has only one observation. This chain uses TRBV4-1 with TRBJ2-7; D gene uncertain. Germline CDR1 MGHRA, CDR2 YSYEKL. The V and J ends lost 1 base and 1 base respectively, with 5 bases between them. The length of the CDR3 is 13 residues. The CDR3 bases are TGCGCCAGCAGCCAAGTCCTGTCCTACGAGCAGTACTTC. Its protein is CASSQVLSYEQYF.

V and J are TRBV21-1 and TRBJ1-1; whether TRBD1, the table's D call, matches the DNA was not checked. TRBV21-1 is deemed a pseudogene. This CDR3 is built from 14 residues. For the CDR3, the DNA is TGTGCCAGCAGCACAAACCCCAGGAACACTGAAGCTTTCTTT. It specifies CASSTNPRNTEAFF.

This clone has more than one count but fewer than ten. This CDR3 is also generated by other DNA sequences in the sample. V usage is TRBV5-1 and J usage is TRBJ1-2; 9 bases line up with TRBD1. The V and J ends lost 0 bases and 7 bases, in that order; junction bases with no gene match: 1. CDR1 and CDR2 from the germline V gene are SGHRS and YFSETQ. The CDR3 is made up of 13 amino acids. The DNA for the CDR3 is TGCGCCAGCAGCTTGGAACAGGGGGCTGGCTACACCTTC. It specifies CASSLEQGAGYTF.

This chain connects TRBV23-1 to TRBJ2-7; D may match TRBD1 or TRBD2 (5 bases each). TRBV23-1 is placed among ORFs of uncertain function. V lost 4 bases and J lost 5, with 15 bases in between. The CDR3 is 14 amino acids. The CDR3 sequence: CASSPREGNHEQYF. DNA of the CDR3: TGCGCCAGCAGTCCCCGCGAGGGGAATCACGAGCAGTACTTC.

Concerning this clone itself: Additional DNA sequences in this sample encode the identical CDR3. CDR3 sequence (DNA): TGCGCCAGCAGCTTGGGACAGGGGGCCCACGAGCAGTACTTC. It translates to CASSLGQGAHEQYF. V is TRBV5-1 and J is TRBJ2-7; 10 bases line up with TRBD1. The V gene's germline CDR1 is SGHRS and CDR2 YFSETQ. V lost 0 bases to trimming and J lost 5 bases; unmatched junction nucleotides: 2. The CDR3 runs 14 residues.

The genes are TRBV19 and TRBJ1-2; maybe TRBD1 (6 bases). Trimming removed 0 bases at V and 1 base at J, with 9 bases between. Per germline, CDR1 LNHDA and CDR2 SQIVND (reference sequence). The CDR3 length is 15 residues. In DNA form, the CDR3 reads TGTGCCAGTAGTATAGAGGGCAGGGGTAACTATGGCTACACCTTC. It yields the protein CASSIEGRGNYGYTF.

The V gene is TRBV5-1, the J gene TRBJ2-1; TRBD2 agrees at 8 bases. This CDR3 is built from 14 residues. J lost 3 bases, V lost 4 bases, and 3 bases had no gene match. Per the germline V gene, CDR1 is SGHRS and CDR2 is YFSETQ. The DNA of the CDR3 is TGCGCCAGCAGCGCGGGACTAGACTACAATGAGCAGTTCTTC. Protein product: CASSAGLDYNEQFF.

This chain joins TRBV6-5 and TRBJ1-2; 9 bases fit TRBD1. V lost 5 bases to trimming and J lost 6 bases; unmatched junction nucleotides: 10. Germline values: CDR1 MNHEY, CDR2 SVGAGI. There are 15 residues in the CDR3. In nucleotides, the CDR3 is TGTGCCAGCAGTGGTACCCCGGGGACAGGGCATGGCTACACCTTC. Translated: CASSGTPGTGHGYTF.

This clone was recorded a few times. The gene calls are TRBV5-1 and TRBJ2-7; 7 bases are shared with TRBD1. The CDR3 contains 14 residues. CDR1 and CDR2 (germline): SGHRS, YFSETQ. V lost 9 bases to trimming and J lost 0 bases; unmatched junction nucleotides: 9. The CDR3 DNA reads TGCGCCATCGATGGGACAGCGAGCTCCTACGAGCAGTACTTC. It yields the protein CAIDGTASSYEQYF.

The chain carries TRBV29-1 and TRBJ2-3, with 7 bases that match TRBD2. V lost 7 bases to trimming and J lost 2 bases; unmatched junction nucleotides: 12. Looked up from germline, CDR1 is SQVTM and CDR2 is ANQGSEA. The CDR3 has 15 residues. CDR3 nucleotide sequence: TGCAGCGCAGGCCCTGGGGGGGGTTTCACAGATACGCAGTATTTT. It is translated as CSAGPGGGFTDTQYF.

V is TRBV7-9 and J is TRBJ2-5, with 9 bases matching TRBD2. V was pared by 5 bases and J by 5 bases, with 6 bases of the junction left unmatched. CDR1 SEHNR and CDR2 FQNEAQ come from the germline V gene (reference sequence). The CDR3 spans 14 residues. The CDR3 is CASSRIAGVETQYF. The CDR3 coding sequence is TGTGCCAGCAGCCGGATAGCGGGGGTCGAGACCCAGTACTTC.